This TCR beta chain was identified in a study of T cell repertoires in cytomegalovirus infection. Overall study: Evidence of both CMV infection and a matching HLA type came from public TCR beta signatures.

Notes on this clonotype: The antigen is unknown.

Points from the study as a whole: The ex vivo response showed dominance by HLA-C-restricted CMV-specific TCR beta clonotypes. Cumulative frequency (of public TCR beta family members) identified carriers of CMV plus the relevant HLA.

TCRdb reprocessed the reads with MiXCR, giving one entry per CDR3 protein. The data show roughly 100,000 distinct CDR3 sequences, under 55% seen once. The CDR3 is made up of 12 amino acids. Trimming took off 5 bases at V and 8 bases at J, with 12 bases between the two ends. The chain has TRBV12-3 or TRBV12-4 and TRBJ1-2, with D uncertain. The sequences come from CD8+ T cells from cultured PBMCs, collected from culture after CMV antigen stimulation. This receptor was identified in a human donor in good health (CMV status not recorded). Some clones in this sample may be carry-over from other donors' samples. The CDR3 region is CASSLGAEGYTF. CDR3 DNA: TGTGCCAGCAGTCTGGGAGCAGAAGGCTACACCTTC.